Below are 6 T cell receptor gamma chains sequenced from a single sample in a study of Vδ1+ human thymocytes (dated by TCRdb to 2016 to 2019). General findings and caveats noted by the study authors: Thymic TRG and TRD repertoires appeared highly polyclonal with Gaussian CDR3 length distributions, unlike oligoclonal peripheral blood repertoires.

The sample was run on an Illumina MiSeq. RNA was extracted with the RNeasy mini kit and reverse transcribed using Superscript III. Multiplex PCR was used to generate CDR3 amplicons, with pooled V-gene forward primers and a constant-region reverse primer carrying Illumina adaptor overhangs. TCRdb reprocessed the public reads with the caller CATT; rows with the same DNA were merged afterwards. Recorded for this sample are about 36,000 gamma-chain clones; about 19% of them occurred a single time. The ten largest clonotypes hold less than 2% of the sample. Antigens of these TCRs are unknown. Sequencing input: Vdelta1+ gamma-delta thymocytes from the thymus. The intended sense of this specimen's cell subset or site label: FACS-sorted CD3+ TCRalphabeta- TCRVdelta1+ TCRVdelta2- thymocytes. The receptors were sampled from a girl less than two years old who had congenital heart surgery.

This clone is deemed medium-sized. The same CDR3 also results from other DNA sequences found in this sample. V is TRGV2 and J is TRGJ1 or TRGJ2. The V segment lost 0 bases and the J segment 12 bases; nucleotides outside the gene matches: 5. The CDR3 is made up of 11 amino acids. The germline CDR1 and CDR2 sequences are EGSNGY and YDSYNSKV. The CDR3 here is CATWDGLGKLF. CDR3 bases: TGTGCCACCTGGGACGGGCTCGGGAAACTCTTT.

The rearrangement joins TRGV3 to TRGJP. The germline V gene encodes CDR1 VTNTFY and CDR2 YDVSTARD (reference sequence). The J segment lost 4 bases and the V segment lost 6 bases, leaving 3 bases of the junction unmatched. The CDR3 consists of 15 residues. Here the CDR3 DNA reads TGTGCCACCTGGCTTCAAGAGTTGGGCAAAAAAATCAAGGTATTT. Encoded protein: CATWLQELGKKIKVF.

This clone was counted only a few times. This chain uses TRGV9 with TRGJ1 or TRGJ2. The CDR3 covers 11 residues. Germline-derived CDR1 and CDR2 are GITISATS and ISYDGTV (reference sequence). The J segment lost 13 bases and the V segment lost 1 base, leaving 7 bases of the junction unmatched. The CDR3 loop is CALWEVPYKLF. The CDR3 coding sequence is TGTGCCTTGTGGGAGGTTCCGTACAAACTCTTT.

This clone occurred once. The chain combines TRGV9 with TRGJ1 or TRGJ2. Per the germline V gene, CDR1 is GITISATS and CDR2 is ISYDGTV (reference sequence). Germline trimming cut 0 bases from V and 3 bases from J; bases unmatched to any gene: 8. The CDR3 length is 15 residues. CDR3 sequence reads: CALWEVHEGYYKKLF. In DNA form, the CDR3 reads TGTGCCTTGTGGGAGGTGCACGAAGGTTATTATAAGAAACTCTTT.

The sample holds a few counts of this clone. The chain carries TRGV2 and TRGJ1 or TRGJ2. This CDR3 spans 11 amino acids. The germline V gene has CDR1 EGSNGY and CDR2 YDSYNSKV. The trim removed 0 bases at V and 12 bases at J, leaving 5 bases unmatched. DNA of the CDR3: TGTGCCACCTGGGACGGGCCCGCGAAACTCTTT. As protein: CATWDGPAKLF.

V usage is TRGV3 and J usage is TRGJ1 or TRGJ2. The CDR3 covers 14 residues. J gave up 1 base and V 2 bases, and 5 bases lay outside the gene matches. Germline lookup yields CDR1 VTNTFY and CDR2 YDVSTARD (reference sequence). CDR3 sequence reads: CATWDKLNYYKKLF. In nucleotides, the CDR3 is TGTGCCACCTGGGACAAACTAAATTATTATAAGAAACTCTTT.